The T cell receptor (beta chain) under discussion was sequenced for a study of cytomegalovirus exposure and HLA in healthy donors. Study results and caveats: Among the CMV-associated chains, a few were confirmed in vitro as specific for CMV antigens. As was reported, the classifier diagnosed cytomegalovirus status with high specificity and sensitivity. Subsequent analysis showed first-cohort TCR clusters tending to co-occur in 95 to 150 validation repertoires.

Germline V gives CDR1 SGHTA, CDR2 FQGTGA. The CDR3 has 13 residues. The V end was cut by 5 bases, the J end by 3 bases, with 10 bases between. Points on this clone: Its target is not known.

The method was immunoSEQ multiplex PCR; TCRdb's version includes in-frame clones alone and lacks a portion of them. The sample carries 50,000 or so clones, approximately 89% recorded once. The sequence was obtained from a woman between 18 and 29 years old in good health and CMV-seropositive. J is TRBJ1-2 and V is TRBV7-3; D unresolved. Sequenced input: PBMCs. CDR3 amino acids: CASSHAAYYGYTF. The CDR3 coding sequence is TGTGCCAGCAGCCATGCAGCGTACTATGGCTACACCTTC.